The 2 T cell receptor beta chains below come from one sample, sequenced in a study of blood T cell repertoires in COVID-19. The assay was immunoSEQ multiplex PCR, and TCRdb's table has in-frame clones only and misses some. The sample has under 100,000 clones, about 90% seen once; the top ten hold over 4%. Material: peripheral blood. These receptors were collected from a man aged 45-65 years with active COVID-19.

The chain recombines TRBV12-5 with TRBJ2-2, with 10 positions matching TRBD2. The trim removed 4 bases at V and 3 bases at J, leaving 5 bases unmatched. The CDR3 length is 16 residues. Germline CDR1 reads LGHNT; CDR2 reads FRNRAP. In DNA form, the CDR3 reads TGTGCTAGTGGTTCTTTAGCGGGAGGTCACACCGGGGAGCTGTTTTTT. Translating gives CASGSLAGGHTGELFF.

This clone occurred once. The CDR3 protein is CASRPTGGGEQYF. The CDR3 DNA sequence: TGTGCCAGCAGACCGACAGGGGGAGGCGAGCAGTACTTC. The rearrangement links TRBV3-1 (or the pseudogene TRBV3-2) to TRBJ2-7; 9 bases fit TRBD1. The CDR3 length is 13 residues. The junction had 6 bases not matched to a gene; V was cut back by 6 bases and J by 6 bases. Germline V lookup: CDR1 LGHDT, CDR2 YNNKEL (reference sequence).